What follows describes a single T cell receptor (beta chain). Its target is not known. This sample was included in a study of cytomegalovirus exposure and HLA in healthy donors. General study findings and limits: In vitro data verified a few CMV-associated chains as specific for CMV antigens. TCR beta chains associated with HLA were, in a later analysis, more clonally expanded than equally common others.

The PCR used 60 Vbeta and 13 Jbeta primers. The table came from immunoSEQ multiplex PCR; TCRdb's copy has only in-frame clones and leaves some out. The sample has 160,000 or so clones; roughly 79% are singletons. The trim removed 4 bases at V and 7 bases at J, leaving 5 bases unmatched. CDR3 size: 14 residues. Germline V gene data show CDR1 as MRHNA and CDR2 as SNTAGT. The material sequenced was PBMCs. This sequence joins TRBV6-4 and TRBJ2-2; TRBD2 matches 8 bases. This TCR was recovered from a young woman in good health and CMV-seropositive. For the CDR3, the DNA is TGTGCCAGCAGTGTTGCAGCGGGGGACGGGGAGCTGTTTTTT. It encodes CASSVAAGDGELFF.